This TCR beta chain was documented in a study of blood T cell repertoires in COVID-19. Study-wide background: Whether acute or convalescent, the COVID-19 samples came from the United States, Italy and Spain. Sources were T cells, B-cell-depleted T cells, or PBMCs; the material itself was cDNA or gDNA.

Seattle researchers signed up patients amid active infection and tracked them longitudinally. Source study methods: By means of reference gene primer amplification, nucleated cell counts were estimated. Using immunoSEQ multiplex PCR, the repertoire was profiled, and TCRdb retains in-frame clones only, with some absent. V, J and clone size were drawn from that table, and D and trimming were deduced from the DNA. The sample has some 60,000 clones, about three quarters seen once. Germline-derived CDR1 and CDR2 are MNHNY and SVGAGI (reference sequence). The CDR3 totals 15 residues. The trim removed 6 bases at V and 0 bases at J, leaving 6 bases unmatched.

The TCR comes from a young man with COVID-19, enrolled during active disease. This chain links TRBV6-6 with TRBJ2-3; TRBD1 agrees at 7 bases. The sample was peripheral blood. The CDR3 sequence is CASRRTGLSTDTQYF. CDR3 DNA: TGTGCCAGCAGGCGGACAGGCCTTAGCACAGATACGCAGTATTTT.